The T cell receptor beta chain under discussion was sequenced for a study of blood T cell repertoires in COVID-19. The germline gives CDR1 SGHTA, CDR2 FQGNSA. The CDR3 consists of 16 residues. Trimming cost V 2 bases and J 3 bases; bases outside gene matches: 8. Profiling relied on immunoSEQ multiplex PCR, and the TCRdb table lists in-frame clones only, not all of them. The data show about 300,000 clones, approximately 84% seen once. The specimen sequenced was PBMCs or T cells enriched from blood (not recorded which). The TCR was taken from a man younger than 40 who had recovered from COVID-19. V usage is TRBV7-2 and J usage is TRBJ1-1; 8 nucleotides align to TRBD1. For the CDR3, the DNA is TGTGCCAGCAGCTTACGCAGGGGGCGGTGGGACACTGAAGCTTTCTTT. This gives the protein CASSLRRGRWDTEAFF.